The 15 T cell receptor beta chains in this list originate from one sample, sequenced in a study of T cell responses to AZD1222 COVID-19 vaccine. Clones were sequenced by immunoSEQ multiplex PCR, and TCRdb holds only the in-frame ones, with some missing. The sample records about 160,000 clones, 92% being singletons. Sequencing was performed on peripheral blood, taken 28 days after the second AZD1222 dose. Receptors were obtained from an adult who received the AZD1222 COVID-19 vaccine.

The chain carries TRBV4-3 and TRBJ1-5; D is uncertain. Germline CDR1 reads LGHNA; CDR2 reads YSLEER. Trimming left V 3 bases short and J 4 bases short, with 10 bases between. This CDR3 has 14 amino acids. CDR3 sequence (DNA): TGCGCCAGCAGCCAGGCCCCCGGTAATCAGCCCCAGCATTTT. Encoded protein: CASSQAPGNQPQHF.

J is TRBJ2-3 and V is TRBV5-4, with D unresolved. CDR1 and CDR2 from the germline V gene are SGHNT and YYREEE (reference sequence). Between the trimmed V and J ends, which lost 5 bases and 8 bases, there was a span of 12 bases. The CDR3 spans 12 residues. The DNA of the CDR3 is TGTGCCAGCAGTCCCGAGAGTCGTACGCAGTATTTT. Its translation is CASSPESRTQYF.

The genes are TRBV7-7 and TRBJ2-1, with 11 nucleotides matching TRBD1. The CDR3 contains 16 residues. Germline V CDR1 and CDR2: SSHAT, FNYEAQ (reference sequence). The ends lost 3 bases at V and 4 bases at J; junction bases unmatched: 5. CDR3 loop: CASSFGQGAVYNEQFF. The CDR3 DNA reads as TGTGCCAGCAGCTTCGGACAGGGGGCGGTTTACAATGAGCAGTTCTTC.

The CDR3 DNA reads TGTGCCAGTAGAACCGGACAGGGAGGGACCTACGAGCAGTACTTC. Translating gives CASRTGQGGTYEQYF. This chain joins TRBV19 and TRBJ2-7; a possible D gene is TRBD1 (8 bases). Looked up from germline, CDR1 is LNHDA and CDR2 is SQIVND (reference sequence). The CDR3 totals 15 residues. With 6 bases removed from V and 2 bases from J, the gap between germline ends came to 17 bases.

V and J are TRBV18 and TRBJ2-7; 7 bases are a match to TRBD1. Germline CDR1 reads KGHSH; CDR2 reads LQKENI. V shed 3 bases, J shed 2 bases, and the junction held 7 bases outside the gene matches. The CDR3 covers 15 residues. For the CDR3, the DNA is TGTGCCAGCTCACCCGGGACAGTCGACACCTACGAGCAGTACTTC. Its protein is CASSPGTVDTYEQYF.

The rearrangement uses TRBV4-2 and TRBJ2-1, with 11 bases fitting TRBD2. CDR3 length: 16 amino acids. The germline CDR1 and CDR2 sequences are LGHNA and YNFKEQ. The ends lost 0 bases at V and 8 bases at J; junction bases unmatched: 6. The CDR3 DNA follows: TGTGCCAGCAGCCAAGATAAACTAGCGGGAGTGGATGAGCAGTTCTTC. As protein: CASSQDKLAGVDEQFF.

The genes are TRBV10-3 and TRBJ2-7, with D unclear. The germline gives CDR1 ENHRY, CDR2 SYGVKD. V shed 5 bases and J shed 0 bases, with 5 bases lying between them. The CDR3 loop spans 12 amino acids. The DNA of the CDR3 is TGTGCCATCAGTAGCCACTCCTACGAGCAGTACTTC. This encodes CAISSHSYEQYF.

The V and J genes are TRBV30 and TRBJ1-5; 8 bases are shared with TRBD1. The CDR3 has 13 residues. CDR1 is GTSNPN, CDR2 SVGIG, per germline (reference sequence). The trim removed 5 bases at V and 6 bases at J, leaving 6 bases unmatched. The CDR3 here is CAWAGQGGQPQHF. CDR3 sequence (DNA): TGTGCCTGGGCCGGACAGGGAGGTCAGCCCCAGCATTTT.

The table lists this clone with a count of one. The CDR3 is CASSPRGGENTIYF. DNA for the CDR3: TGTGCCAGTAGTCCCCGTGGAGGGGAAAACACCATATATTTT. The chain joins TRBV19 to TRBJ1-3, with D possibly being TRBD1 (5 bases). Germline V gives CDR1 LNHDA, CDR2 SQIVND (reference sequence). The CDR3 covers 14 residues. V was clipped by 5 bases and J by 6 bases, with 14 bases between them.

This clone was seen a handful of times. The chain has TRBV4-1 and TRBJ2-5; D is possibly TRBD1 or TRBD2 (5 bases each). CDR1 is MGHRA and CDR2 is YSYEKL in the germline V gene. V shed 0 bases and J shed 5 bases, with 16 bases lying between them. The CDR3 length is 16 residues. DNA for the CDR3: TGCGCCAGCAGCCAAGATTGGACGGGGCATAGGGAGACCCAGTACTTC. Its protein is CASSQDWTGHRETQYF.

J is TRBJ2-1 and V is TRBV24-1; tentatively, D is TRBD2 (5 bases). Deletions cut 5 bases from V and 7 bases from J, with 8 bases between. This CDR3 has 12 residues. Germline assignment: CDR1 KGHDR and CDR2 SFDVKD. The CDR3 here is CATSGTANEQFF. The CDR3 bases are TGTGCCACCAGTGGGACTGCTAATGAGCAGTTCTTC.

A remark on this clone: Other nucleotide sequences in the sample specify the same CDR3. The chain carries TRBV5-1 and TRBJ2-3; maybe TRBD1 (6 bases). CDR1 and CDR2 (germline): SGHRS, YFSETQ. V was trimmed by 0 bases and J by 2 bases, leaving 7 bases between them. The CDR3 extends over 14 amino acids. DNA of the CDR3: TGCGCCAGCAGCTTGGGACAGGTCACAGATACGCAGTATTTT. It is translated as CASSLGQVTDTQYF.

The chain joins TRBV30 to TRBJ2-1; D is uncertain. Germline CDR1 reads GTSNPN; CDR2 reads SVGIG (reference sequence). This CDR3 spans 14 amino acids. V gave up 3 bases and J gave up 4 bases, with 13 bases separating them. DNA of the CDR3: TGTGCCTGGAGAGCCAGCTTCCGTTACAATGAGCAGTTCTTC. It codes for CAWRASFRYNEQFF.

The chain carries TRBV5-6 and TRBJ2-1, with D possibly being TRBD2 (6 bases). The CDR3 has 12 amino acids. From germline, CDR1 is SGHDT and CDR2 YYEEEE. The V gene lost 3 bases and the J gene lost 9 bases, with 10 bases spanning the gap. The CDR3 region has the DNA TGTGCCAGCAGCTCGCTAGCGCCTGAGCAGTTCTTC. This sequence encodes CASSSLAPEQFF.

The sample holds one count of this clone. The chain couples TRBV13 to TRBJ1-2; D ambiguous. V was shortened by 6 bases and J by 6 bases, with 14 bases between the two germline ends. CDR1 and CDR2 (germline): PRHDT, FYEKMQ (reference sequence). The CDR3 runs 13 residues. CDR3 residues: CASRYWQEDGYTF. The CDR3 DNA reads as TGTGCCAGCAGGTATTGGCAGGAAGATGGCTACACCTTC.